This T cell receptor beta chain is drawn from a study of chemoradiotherapy in HPV16-positive cancers. Clones were sequenced by immunoSEQ multiplex PCR, and TCRdb holds only the in-frame ones, with some missing. The table shows about 15,000 clones, with approximately 91% occurring only once. Losses at the gene ends were 4 bases for V and 9 bases for J; bases not matched to a gene: 12. The CDR3 has 15 residues. Germline V gives CDR1 ENHRY, CDR2 SYGVKD. This receptor was obtained from a human donor with HPV-associated anogenital cancer. Sequencing was performed on blood, taken from a patient who underwent chemoradiotherapy. This chain uses TRBV10-3 with TRBJ2-4, with TRBD1 matching 7 bases. The DNA for the CDR3 is TGTGCCATCAGTGCAAACAGGGGTACGAATGTCATTCAGTACTTC. This encodes CAISANRGTNVIQYF.